A selection of T cell receptor beta chains follows, all from one sample in a study of PD-1 blockade in classical Hodgkin lymphoma. Here immunoSEQ multiplex PCR was the method, and the copy in TCRdb shows in-frame clones only, minus some. Altogether under 95,000 clones are present, under 95% being singletons, with the ten largest covering 8%. Sample: peripheral blood mononuclear cells (PBMCs), taken at baseline. The receptors were sampled from a human donor with classical Hodgkin lymphoma. Each CDR3 is given with its conserved first and last residue. D genes are given only for firm matches. Only part of the rows carry a size: once, few, many, or a class if the clone is expanded.

d_gene	abundance	v_gene	j_gene	CDR3nt	CDR3aa
TRBD1	-	TRBV28	TRBJ2-7	TGTGCCAGCAGCTCCGGGACAGGGATGAAATACGAGCAGTACTTC	CASSSGTGMKYEQYF
-	once	TRBV6-5	TRBJ2-5	TGTGCCAGCAGTTACCAAGAGACCCAGTACTTC	CASSYQETQYF
TRBD1	-	TRBV27	TRBJ1-6	TGTGCCAGCAGTTTACTCCCCGCAGGGGGAAATTCACCCCTCCACTTT	CASSLLPAGGNSPLHF
-	-	TRBV7-6	TRBJ1-1	TGTGCCAGCAGCTTAAGTGCGGCCGCGGGGACTGAAGCTTTCTTT	CASSLSAAAGTEAFF
-	once	TRBV4-1	TRBJ2-1	TGCGCCAGCAGCCTAGACCCTGGGGGCCAGGAGCAGTTCTTC	CASSLDPGGQEQFF
-	-	TRBV2	TRBJ2-4	TGTGCCAGCAGTTTATGGACAGCGGGAAACATTCAGTACTTC	CASSLWTAGNIQYF
-	-	TRBV4-3	TRBJ1-2	TGCGCCAGCAGCCAAGGCTATGGCTACACCTTC	CASSQGYGYTF
-	-	TRBV21-1	TRBJ1-3	TGTGCCAGCAGCAAATCGAACAGGGAGAGCTCTGGAAACACCATATATTTT	CASSKSNRESSGNTIYF
TRBD2	-	TRBV15	TRBJ2-4	TGTGCCACCCGGGTAGGCGGGGGAGCCAAAAACATTCAGTACTTC	CATRVGGGAKNIQYF
-	-	TRBV7-9	TRBJ1-2	TGTGCCAGCAGCCCGACGGCAGGGAAATCTAACTATGGCTACACCTTC	CASSPTAGKSNYGYTF
TRBD1	-	TRBV5-1	TRBJ2-7	TGCGCCAGCAGCTTGGGCCAGACAGGGTTTTACGAGCAGTACTTC	CASSLGQTGFYEQYF
TRBD1	-	TRBV28	TRBJ2-5	TGTGCCAGCAGTCCCCGAGGGGACAGGGGGCGGGAGACCCAGTACTTC	CASSPRGDRGRETQYF
TRBD1	once	TRBV27	TRBJ2-7	TGTGCCAGCAGCAGGACAGGGGCCTACGAGCAGTACTTC	CASSRTGAYEQYF
-	-	TRBV20-1	TRBJ2-7	TGCAGTGCTCGGAAAACCTACGAGCAGTACTTC	CSARKTYEQYF
-	-	TRBV7-9	TRBJ1-3	TGTGCCAGCAGCTTAGAGGGAAGGGGGACCGGAAACACCATATATTTT	CASSLEGRGTGNTIYF
-	-	TRBV28	TRBJ2-3	TGTGCCAGCAGTCCTTTGGACTCGTCCTACACAGATACGCAGTATTTT	CASSPLDSSYTDTQYF
TRBD2	-	TRBV5-1	TRBJ2-5	TGCGCCAGCAGCCTGGGGACTAGCGGGATGGGAGAGACCCAGTACTTC	CASSLGTSGMGETQYF
TRBD1	-	TRBV9	TRBJ2-7	TGTGCCAGCAGCCCTTCGACAGGGGTTAGGGTCTACGAGCAGTACTTC	CASSPSTGVRVYEQYF
TRBD1	-	TRBV7-3	TRBJ1-2	TGTGCCAGCAGCCCAGAGACAGGGAGCTACACCTTC	CASSPETGSYTF
-	-	TRBV6-1	TRBJ1-5	TGTGCCAGCAGTGACGAGGGCGGCTTAATCAATCAGCCCCAGCATTTT	CASSDEGGLINQPQHF